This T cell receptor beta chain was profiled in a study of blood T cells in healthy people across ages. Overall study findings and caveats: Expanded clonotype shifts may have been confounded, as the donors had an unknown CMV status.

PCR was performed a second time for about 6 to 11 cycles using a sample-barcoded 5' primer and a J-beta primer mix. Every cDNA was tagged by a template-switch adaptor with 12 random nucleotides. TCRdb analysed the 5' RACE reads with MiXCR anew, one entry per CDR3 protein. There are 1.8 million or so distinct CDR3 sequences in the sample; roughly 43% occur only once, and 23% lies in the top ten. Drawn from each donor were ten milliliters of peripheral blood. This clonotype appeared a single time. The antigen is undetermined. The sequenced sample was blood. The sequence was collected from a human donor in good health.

In DNA, the CDR3 is TGTGCCAGCATCACCAACGGCGCTAGCTCCTACAATGAGCAGTTCTTC. It translates to CASITNGASSYNEQFF. The chain joins TRBV12-3 or TRBV12-4 to TRBJ2-1; no clear D gene. Trimming cost V 7 bases and J 0 bases, with 16 bases left between them. The CDR3 runs to 16 residues.